These 23 T cell receptor beta chains were sequenced from one sample in a study of cytomegalovirus exposure and HLA in healthy donors. Primers for the PCR totalled 60 Vbeta and 13 Jbeta. Data came from immunoSEQ multiplex PCR; TCRdb stores just in-frame clones and leaves some out. This listing includes 40,000 or so clones. The material sequenced was PBMCs. Receptors were obtained from a male donor in good health and CMV-seronegative.

The rearrangement links TRBV6-1 to TRBJ1-1, with D hard to call. With 11 bases removed from V and 2 bases from J, the gap between germline ends came to 12 bases. The length of the CDR3 is 12 residues. Germline-derived CDR1 and CDR2 are MNHNS and SASEGT. CDR3 residues: CASARGNTEAFF. DNA of the CDR3: TGTGCCTCCGCCCGGGGAAACACTGAAGCTTTCTTT.

The rearrangement links TRBV5-1 to TRBJ1-2; D ambiguous. The CDR3 has 13 residues. Trimming pared 5 bases from V and 3 bases from J, leaving 11 bases between. Germline lookup yields CDR1 SGHRS and CDR2 YFSETQ. The DNA of the CDR3 is TGCGCCAGCAGGGTTAACAGAGACTATGGCTACACCTTC. Protein sequence: CASRVNRDYGYTF. Using reference TRBV5-1 and TRBJ1-2 for the parts outside the CDR3, the full variable domain is KAGVTQTPRYLIKTRGQQVTLSCSPISGHRSVSWYQQTPGQGLQFLFEYFSETQRNKGNFPGRFSGRQFSNSRSEMNVSTLELGDSALYLCASRVNRDYGYTFGSGTRLTVV.

The V and J genes are TRBV19 and TRBJ2-5, with D perhaps matching TRBD2 (7 bases). The CDR3 contains 13 residues. The germline V gene encodes CDR1 LNHDA and CDR2 SQIVND (reference sequence). V gave up 5 bases and J gave up 4 bases, with 11 bases separating them. CDR3 DNA sequence: TGTGCCAGTAGTCGGGGGGCCGTAGAGACCCAGTACTTC. As protein: CASSRGAVETQYF.

The chain recombines TRBV6-5 with TRBJ2-3; D is uncertain. This CDR3 spans 14 amino acids. Trimming left V 2 bases short and J 2 bases short, with 8 bases between. The V gene's germline CDR1 is MNHEY and CDR2 SVGAGI. The CDR3 coding sequence is TGTGCCAGCAGTTACGTAGCACACACAGATACGCAGTATTTT. It codes for CASSYVAHTDTQYF.

The chain joins TRBV6-6 to TRBJ2-7, with 7 bases fitting TRBD1. Germline V gene data show CDR1 as MNHNY and CDR2 as SVGAGI (reference sequence). The trim removed 7 bases at V and 4 bases at J, leaving 4 bases unmatched. This CDR3 contains 12 residues. The CDR3 is CASNTDRYEQYF. The CDR3 nucleotides read TGTGCCAGCAATACGGACAGGTACGAGCAGTACTTC.

The V and J genes are TRBV9 and TRBJ2-3; 13 nucleotides line up with TRBD2. CDR1 is SGDLS and CDR2 is YYNGEE in the germline V gene. This CDR3 region has 18 residues. Trimming cost V 4 bases and J 1 base; bases outside gene matches: 9. CDR3 loop: CASSTPGTSGAGTDTQYF. In DNA form, the CDR3 reads TGTGCCAGCAGCACTCCCGGGACTAGCGGGGCCGGCACAGATACGCAGTATTTT.

The chain links TRBV7-9 to TRBJ2-7, with 7 bases fitting TRBD2. V lost 4 bases, J lost 3 bases, and 12 bases stayed unmatched. Per the germline V gene, CDR1 is SEHNR and CDR2 is FQNEAQ (reference sequence). The CDR3 runs to 16 residues. This CDR3 is CASSSGRGRGYYEQYF. CDR3 coding DNA: TGTGCCAGCAGCTCAGGGCGCGGGCGGGGGTACTACGAGCAGTACTTC.

This rearrangement joins TRBV13 to TRBJ2-7; 10 bases are a match to TRBD1. The trim removed 4 bases at V and 5 bases at J, leaving 8 bases unmatched. Per the germline V gene, CDR1 is PRHDT and CDR2 is FYEKMQ (reference sequence). The CDR3 consists of 15 residues. The CDR3 reads CASSSGQGSKDEQYF. CDR3 nucleotides: TGTGCCAGCAGCTCGGGACAGGGGAGTAAAGACGAGCAGTACTTC. Looking up the rest from reference TRBV13 and TRBJ2-7 gives the full variable domain: AAGVIQSPRHLIKEKRETATLKCYPIPRHDTVYWYQQGPGQDPQFLISFYEKMQSDKGSIPDRFSAQQFSDYHSELNMSSLELGDSALYFCASSSGQGSKDEQYFGPGTRLTVT.

This sequence joins TRBV14 and TRBJ1-1; 7 positions agree with TRBD1. V shed 6 bases, J shed 3 bases, and the junction held 4 bases outside the gene matches. Germline V gene lookup returns CDR1 SGHDN and CDR2 FVKESK. The CDR3 has 13 amino acids. CDR3 protein: CASRRDSYTEAFF. In DNA, the CDR3 is TGTGCCAGCAGGCGGGACAGCTACACTGAAGCTTTCTTT. The variable domain in full, completed from reference TRBV14 and TRBJ1-1, reads EAGVTQFPSHSVIEKGQTVTLRCDPISGHDNLYWYRRVMGKEIKFLLHFVKESKQDESGMPNNRFLAERTGGTYSTLKVQPAELEDSGVYFCASRRDSYTEAFFGQGTRLTVV.

The V and J genes are TRBV18 and TRBJ2-1, with 8 bases matching TRBD2. The trim removed 2 bases at V and 0 bases at J, leaving 3 bases unmatched. The CDR3 length is 16 residues. The germline CDR1 and CDR2 sequences are KGHSH and LQKENI. Here the CDR3 DNA reads TGTGCCAGCTCACCAATAGCGGGGAGCTCCTACAATGAGCAGTTCTTC. Protein: CASSPIAGSSYNEQFF.

The chain couples TRBV25-1 to TRBJ1-1, with unresolved D. Germline CDR1 MGHDK, CDR2 SYGVNS. This CDR3 comprises 11 residues. Between the trimmed V and J ends, which lost 4 bases and 4 bases, there was a span of 4 bases. The CDR3 nucleotides read TGTGCCAGCAGTGCGTTCACTGAAGCTTTCTTT. Amino acid sequence: CASSAFTEAFF.

The rearrangement uses TRBV7-9 and TRBJ2-5; D gene ambiguous. Trimming cost V 7 bases and J 5 bases, with 20 bases left between them. Germline-derived CDR1 and CDR2 are SEHNR and FQNEAQ (reference sequence). The CDR3 is made up of 15 amino acids. The CDR3 here is CASIRLQSQSETQYF. CDR3 nucleotide sequence: TGTGCCAGCATCAGATTACAGTCCCAGAGTGAGACCCAGTACTTC.

The chain is built from TRBV6-1 and TRBJ1-2, with no clear D. CDR1 is MNHNS and CDR2 is SASEGT in the germline V gene. The V and J ends lost 2 bases and 5 bases respectively, with 6 bases between them. The CDR3 runs to 12 residues. CDR3 sequence (DNA): TGTGCCAGCAGTGAAATCGGTTATGGCTACACCTTC. Its protein is CASSEIGYGYTF.

The rearrangement uses TRBV5-1 and TRBJ2-5; tentative D call: TRBD1 (5 bases). The CDR3 contains 16 residues. V lost 3 bases and J 2 bases, leaving 17 bases between the germline ends. CDR1 is SGHRS, CDR2 YFSETQ, per germline. The CDR3 DNA is TGCGCCAGCAGCTCCCAACCTACAGGAATACAAGAGACCCAGTACTTC. Translated, it gives CASSSQPTGIQETQYF.

The chain links TRBV14 to TRBJ2-5; D might be TRBD2 (5 bases). Germline CDR1 reads SGHDN; CDR2 reads FVKESK. CDR3 length: 15 amino acids. Deletions cut 0 bases from V and 4 bases from J, with 12 bases between. CDR3 coding DNA: TGTGCCAGCAGCCAAGATCTAACTAGAAGAGAGACCCAGTACTTC. Encoded protein: CASSQDLTRRETQYF.

This chain connects TRBV2 to TRBJ2-2, with D perhaps matching TRBD2 (6 bases). Trimming left V 5 bases short and J 4 bases short, with 14 bases between. This CDR3 has 15 amino acids. Germline V gene lookup returns CDR1 SNHLY and CDR2 FYNNEI. The CDR3 DNA sequence: TGTGCCAGCAGTATTGGAGGGATTTTCACCGGGGAGCTGTTTTTT. It yields the protein CASSIGGIFTGELFF.

The chain carries TRBV28 and TRBJ2-2; D gene ambiguous. The CDR3 has 15 amino acids. The germline V and J ends were trimmed by 7 bases and 1 base, with 13 bases remaining between them. Germline CDR1 reads MDHEN; CDR2 reads SYDVKM. The CDR3 DNA sequence: TGTGCCAGCACCCTCCACAGTAGGAACACCGGGGAGCTGTTTTTT. It yields the protein CASTLHSRNTGELFF.

The chain joins TRBV15 to TRBJ2-4; a weak D match, TRBD1 (6 bases). The CDR3 consists of 19 residues. CDR1 and CDR2 (germline): LNHNV, YYDKDF (reference sequence). The germline V and J ends were trimmed by 1 base and 0 bases, with 19 bases remaining between them. The CDR3 loop reads CATSRAGRGRGLAKNIQYF. The CDR3 nucleotides read TGTGCCACCAGCAGAGCGGGTAGGGGGAGAGGGTTAGCCAAAAACATTCAGTACTTC.

The rearrangement joins TRBV29-1 to TRBJ2-7, with TRBD1 identical over 9 bases. The trim removed 6 bases at V and 3 bases at J, leaving 6 bases unmatched. Germline lookup yields CDR1 SQVTM and CDR2 ANQGSEA. The CDR3 runs to 13 residues. CDR3 DNA: TGCAGCGTGGGGACAGGGAAGGTCTACGAGCAGTACTTC. Encoded protein: CSVGTGKVYEQYF.

The V and J genes are TRBV4-2 and TRBJ1-6; D call uncertain. CDR3 size: 13 residues. V lost 0 bases and J 9 bases, leaving 6 bases between the germline ends. Germline CDR1 reads LGHNA; CDR2 reads YNFKEQ. The CDR3 here is CASSQDTVSPLHF. The CDR3 DNA is TGTGCCAGCAGCCAAGATACAGTTTCACCCCTCCACTTT.

The chain has TRBV10-3 and TRBJ1-2; 9 bases match TRBD1. The CDR3 extends over 14 amino acids. With 4 bases clipped from V and 1 base from J, the junction kept 1 base outside the gene matches. The V gene's germline CDR1 is ENHRY and CDR2 SYGVKD. CDR3: CAISVGQGNYGYTF. The CDR3 DNA follows: TGTGCCATCAGTGTGGGACAGGGTAACTATGGCTACACCTTC.

The chain couples TRBV7-9 to TRBJ1-1; D is unresolved. From germline, CDR1 is SEHNR and CDR2 FQNEAQ (reference sequence). Trimming pared 1 base from V and 1 base from J, leaving 13 bases between. The CDR3 totals 16 residues. CDR3 sequence reads: CASSLGMGFSNTEAFF. CDR3 sequence (DNA): TGTGCCAGCAGCTTAGGAATGGGCTTTTCGAACACTGAAGCTTTCTTT.

The chain combines TRBV25-1 with TRBJ2-3, with D perhaps TRBD1 (6 bases). The V end was cut by 2 bases, the J end by 9 bases, with 6 bases between. Germline V gives CDR1 MGHDK, CDR2 SYGVNS. The length of the CDR3 is 11 residues. CDR3 sequence: CASSERGTQYF. DNA of the CDR3: TGTGCCAGCAGTGAAAGGGGGACGCAGTATTTT.